This is a list of T cell receptor beta chains from one sample in a study of blood T cell repertoires in COVID-19. The repertoire was sequenced with immunoSEQ multiplex PCR; TCRdb's copy has only in-frame clones and lacks some. The table has 110,000 or so clones, around 74% seen once; the top ten hold just under 20%. The sequenced sample consisted of peripheral blood. The receptors were sampled from a woman between 70 and 85 years old with acute or convalescent COVID-19. Each CDR3 is given without its conserved first and last residue.

v_call | cdr3_aa
TRBV19 | ASRDRGDQETQY
TRBV5-1 | ASSLGQGYAEAF
TRBV5-1 | ASSLTGAYEKLF
TRBV25-1 | ASSESRGAILNTEAF
TRBV28 | ASHKVRDTTYEQY
TRBV4-1 | ASSQGPRGEETQY
TRBV3-1/TRBV3-2 | ASSPGTGGGDTQY
TRBV7-9 | ASSPSTGYGTDTQY
TRBV15 | ATRDRDKPSYEQY
TRBV6-5 | ASSRGGRDTEAF